Shown below are 14 T cell receptor beta chains from a single sample sequenced in a study of T cell responses to AZD1222 COVID-19 vaccine. TCRdb's copy holds only in-frame clones and misses some; the assay was immunoSEQ multiplex PCR. This table holds some 190,000 clones, about 93% found once. The specimen comprised peripheral blood, sampled 28 days after the second AZD1222 dose. The receptors were gathered from an adult who received the AZD1222 COVID-19 vaccine.

This clone occurred once. The genes are TRBV11-2 and TRBJ1-2; TRBD1 might be the D (6 bases). The CDR3 runs to 15 residues. Germline CDR1 reads SGHAT; CDR2 reads FQNNGV. V was clipped by 1 base and J by 4 bases, with 13 bases between them. CDR3 region: CASSLVGGAGYGYTF. The DNA for the CDR3 is TGTGCCAGCAGCTTAGTCGGGGGGGCAGGCTATGGCTACACCTTC.

The chain carries TRBV30 and TRBJ1-1, with D unresolved. V lost 3 bases, J lost 4 bases, and 12 bases lay in between. From germline, CDR1 is GTSNPN and CDR2 SVGIG (reference sequence). There are 13 residues in the CDR3. The CDR3 DNA sequence: TGTGCCTGGAGGATTTACCGGGGCACTGAAGCTTTCTTT. It codes for CAWRIYRGTEAFF. The full variable domain, rest sourced from reference TRBV30 and TRBJ1-1, is SQTIHQWPATLVQPVGSPLSLECTVEGTSNPNLYWYRQAAGRGLQLLFYSVGIGQISSEVPQNLSASRPQDRQFILSSKKLLLSDSGFYLCAWRIYRGTEAFFGQGTRLTVV.

V and J are TRBV24-1 and TRBJ2-7; 7 nucleotides line up with TRBD1. The germline V gene has CDR1 KGHDR and CDR2 SFDVKD. V shed 12 bases and J 3 bases; nucleotides not matched to a gene: 10. The length of the CDR3 is 13 residues. CDR3 protein: CAPWVGQYYEQYF. CDR3 DNA sequence: TGTGCCCCTTGGGTGGGACAGTACTACGAGCAGTACTTC.

This chain uses TRBV20-1 with TRBJ2-5, with 7 bases identical to TRBD1. Trimming took 6 bases from V and 1 from J; bases not matched to a gene: 5. This CDR3 is 13 amino acids long. CDR1 and CDR2 from the germline V gene are DFQATT and SNEGSKA (reference sequence). The DNA for the CDR3 is TGCAGTGCGAGTGGGACAGCCCAAGAGACCCAGTACTTC. It yields the protein CSASGTAQETQYF.

Regarding this clone: Different DNA sequences within this sample yield the same CDR3. The V call is TRBV2, the J call TRBJ1-6; TRBD1 matches at 9 bases. This CDR3 has 14 amino acids. From germline, CDR1 is SNHLY and CDR2 FYNNEI. The junction had 2 bases not matched to a gene; V was cut back by 6 bases and J by 5 bases. The DNA of the CDR3 is TGTGCCAGCAGGGGACAGGGAAATAATTCACCCCTCCACTTT. Residues: CASRGQGNNSPLHF.

The gene calls are TRBV7-6 and TRBJ2-2; 8 bases line up with TRBD1. Unmatched junction bases numbered 11, after V lost 5 bases and J lost 6 bases. The germline V gene has CDR1 SGHVS and CDR2 FNYEAQ. The CDR3 contains 16 residues. The CDR3, as DNA: TGTGCCAGCAGCCTAGGACAGGGAAGATCTTCCGGGGAGCTGTTTTTT. As protein: CASSLGQGRSSGELFF.

CDR3 in amino acids: CARSAPGLAGVGEQFF. CDR3 bases: TGTGCCAGAAGCGCCCCGGGACTAGCGGGAGTGGGTGAGCAGTTCTTC. The chain is built from TRBV5-3 and TRBJ2-1, with 14 bases aligning to TRBD2. TRBV5-3 is known as an ORF, though its function is uncertain. The CDR3 length is 16 residues. The V segment lost 4 bases and the J segment 9 bases; nucleotides outside the gene matches: 9.

This chain links TRBV6-5 with TRBJ2-5; the match to TRBD2 covers 9 bases. The germline CDR1 and CDR2 sequences are MNHEY and SVGAGI. Unmatched junction bases numbered 5, after V lost 2 bases and J lost 1 base. This CDR3 has 16 residues. The CDR3 DNA sequence: TGTGCCAGCAGTTACGGCCCTAGCGGGGCCCAAGAGACCCAGTACTTC. It specifies CASSYGPSGAQETQYF.

On this clone itself: One end of the junction varies from germline; a read error may be responsible. V and J are TRBV28 and TRBJ1-1, with 9 bases matching TRBD1. CDR3 length: 14 residues. Germline V gives CDR1 MDHEN, CDR2 SYDVKM. The CDR3 reads CASGLQGANTEAFF. CDR3 nucleotide sequence: TGTGCCAGCGGTTTACAGGGGGCGAACACTGAAGCTTTCTTT.

This chain uses TRBV6-6 with TRBJ1-1; D is unclear. The germline V and J ends were trimmed by 0 bases and 1 base, with 6 bases remaining between them. Germline V gene data show CDR1 as MNHNY and CDR2 as SVGAGI (reference sequence). This CDR3 spans 14 amino acids. The CDR3 here is CASSYSNQNTEAFF. The CDR3 DNA reads TGTGCCAGCAGTTACTCCAACCAGAACACTGAAGCTTTCTTT.

The chain links TRBV27 to TRBJ2-2; TRBD2 aligns across 9 bases. The CDR3 loop spans 17 amino acids. CDR1 MNHEY and CDR2 SMNVEV come from the germline V gene (reference sequence). Unmatched junction bases numbered 12, after V lost 6 bases and J lost 4 bases. The CDR3 bases are TGTGCCAGCAGCCACACCCGGGATAGCGGGAGCACCGGGGAGCTGTTTTTT. This sequence encodes CASSHTRDSGSTGELFF.

The chain uses TRBV29-1 and TRBJ2-2; possibly TRBD1 for D (6 bases). This CDR3 is built from 15 residues. Germline V CDR1 and CDR2: SQVTM, ANQGSEA. The V end was cut by 0 bases, the J end by 7 bases, with 15 bases between. The CDR3 DNA reads TGCAGCGTTGAAGATGGCAGGGGCCAGGGCGGGGAGCTGTTTTTT. Protein: CSVEDGRGQGGELFF.

This chain uses TRBV3-1 (or the pseudogene TRBV3-2) with TRBJ2-3, with no clear D. The CDR3 has 12 residues. V lost 4 bases and J 2 bases, leaving 4 bases between the germline ends. The germline V gene has CDR1 LGHDT and CDR2 YNNKEL (reference sequence). The CDR3 DNA is TGTGCCAGCAGCCGATTCACAGATACGCAGTATTTT. Amino acid sequence: CASSRFTDTQYF.

The chain carries TRBV19 and TRBJ1-5; 7 bases map to TRBD1. J was trimmed by 4 bases and V by 5 bases; bases with no gene match: 5. This CDR3 spans 14 amino acids. Per the germline V gene, CDR1 is LNHDA and CDR2 is SQIVND (reference sequence). CDR3 nucleotide sequence: TGTGCCAGTAGTTACTCCAGGGGGAATCAGCCCCAGCATTTT. Translation: CASSYSRGNQPQHF.